The 11 T cell receptor beta chains in this list originate from one sample, sequenced in a study of shared clonotypes between healthy human individuals (dated by TCRdb to about 2020). CD8 naive samples consisted of CD45RO-negative cells that were positively selected for CCR7, yielding a CD45RA+CCR7+ population without TemRA cells. Library preparation employed the immunoSEQ multiplex PCR assay. TCRdb carries this immuneACCESS record with in-frame sequences only. Its versions omit some clonotypes, under half of them owing to an unresolved V gene in the studies checked, with the rest unexplained. The sample profile shows about 2,100,000 clones; about 92% of them were found once. The ten largest clones capture over 1.5% of the sample. Source material: naive CD8+ T cells from PBMCs. Explained via the paper, the cell subset or site label denotes: CD45RA+CCR7+. The source is a man younger than 35 in good health. Some clones in this sample may be carry-over from other donors' samples.

This chain joins TRBV6-1 and TRBJ1-1; no clear D. This CDR3 contains 16 residues. Between the trimmed V and J ends, which lost 3 bases and 5 bases, there was a span of 19 bases. Germline CDR1 reads MNHNS; CDR2 reads SASEGT. The CDR3 here is CASSEGFNMARTEAFF. As DNA, the CDR3 is TGTGCCAGCAGTGAGGGTTTCAATATGGCGAGGACTGAAGCTTTCTTT.

The chain has TRBV7-9 and TRBJ1-2; weak D call: TRBD1 (6 bases). The CDR3 is 18 residues long. Trimming removed 3 bases from V and 2 bases from J, with 22 bases in between. From germline, CDR1 is SEHNR and CDR2 FQNEAQ (reference sequence). CDR3 residues: CASSFALRGHGVNYGYTF. As DNA, the CDR3 is TGTGCCAGCAGCTTTGCCCTAAGGGGACACGGAGTAAACTATGGCTACACCTTC.

Worth noting for this clone: Other nucleotide sequences in the sample specify the same CDR3. The chain employs TRBV20-1 and TRBJ2-7, with D maybe TRBD1 (6 bases). Germline CDR1 DFQATT, CDR2 SNEGSKA (reference sequence). Trimming stripped 3 bases from V and 3 bases from J, with 6 bases between. The CDR3 loop spans 11 amino acids. The CDR3 region has the DNA TGCAGTGCTAGGGACAGCTACGAGCAGTACTTC. This codes for CSARDSYEQYF.

Worth noting for this clone: Within the sample, other DNA sequences also encode this same CDR3. V is TRBV27 and J is TRBJ2-1, with D perhaps TRBD1 (6 bases). Trimming removed 0 bases from V and 6 bases from J, with 9 bases in between. Germline values: CDR1 MNHEY, CDR2 SMNVEV (reference sequence). The CDR3 is made up of 14 amino acids. The CDR3, as DNA: TGTGCCAGCAGTTTATCTGGCAGGGGCAATGAGCAGTTCTTC. Protein sequence: CASSLSGRGNEQFF.

V usage is TRBV27 and J usage is TRBJ2-5; TRBD1 might be the D (5 bases). CDR3 length: 14 amino acids. Germline CDR1 reads MNHEY; CDR2 reads SMNVEV (reference sequence). V was pared by 5 bases and J by 1 base, with 11 bases between. In nucleotides, the CDR3 is TGTGCCAGCAGTATTAGGGGTGCCCAAGAGACCCAGTACTTC. Protein sequence: CASSIRGAQETQYF.

The chain combines TRBV4-1 with TRBJ2-1, with D perhaps assigned TRBD1 or TRBD2 (6 bases each). The CDR3 has 17 residues. The germline V and J ends were trimmed by 3 bases and 5 bases, with 20 bases remaining between them. Germline CDR1 MGHRA, CDR2 YSYEKL. CDR3 loop: CASSHEKIGGPNNEQFF. CDR3 nucleotide sequence: TGCGCCAGCAGCCACGAAAAGATAGGGGGGCCAAACAATGAGCAGTTCTTC.

V is TRBV5-1 and J is TRBJ1-2; D gene ambiguous. Germline assignment: CDR1 SGHRS and CDR2 YFSETQ. Between the trimmed V and J ends, which lost 0 bases and 8 bases, there was a span of 14 bases. The CDR3 runs to 14 residues. The CDR3 DNA sequence: TGCGCCAGCAGCTTGGATCCCCGGGATTGGGGCTACACCTTC. Its protein product is CASSLDPRDWGYTF.

The chain uses TRBV6-1 and TRBJ1-2; 9 bases are a match to TRBD1. CDR1 is MNHNS, CDR2 SASEGT, per germline. Trimming at V came to 1 base and at J to 8 bases, leaving 11 bases not matched to a gene. CDR3 length: 16 residues. The CDR3 sequence: CASSEGRTGVKEGYTF. The CDR3 nucleotides are TGTGCCAGCAGTGAAGGGAGGACAGGGGTTAAAGAGGGCTACACCTTC.

This clone was detected only a few times. The chain has TRBV7-9 and TRBJ1-1; D uncertain. The CDR3 has 12 residues. The ends were cut back, 5 bases at V and 2 bases at J, with 6 bases in the middle. Germline CDR1 SEHNR, CDR2 FQNEAQ (reference sequence). The CDR3 bases are TGTGCCAGCAGCAAGCAAAACACTGAAGCTTTCTTT. This gives the protein CASSKQNTEAFF.

CDR3 loop: CASSQAGRGANTEAFF. The DNA of the CDR3 is TGCGCCAGCAGCCAAGCAGGGCGGGGGGCGAACACTGAAGCTTTCTTT. The chain links TRBV4-1 to TRBJ1-1; tentatively, D is TRBD1 (6 bases). CDR1 is MGHRA and CDR2 is YSYEKL in the germline V gene. The CDR3 length is 16 residues. V was clipped by 1 base and J by 1 base, with 13 bases between them.

This sequence joins TRBV7-9 and TRBJ2-1; D perhaps matches TRBD1 (5 bases). Trimming cost V 5 bases and J 8 bases, with 16 bases left between them. This CDR3 spans 14 amino acids. Germline V gives CDR1 SEHNR, CDR2 FQNEAQ (reference sequence). The CDR3 sequence is CASSRTQGRDEQFF. The DNA of the CDR3 is TGTGCCAGCAGCAGAACCCAGGGTCGAGATGAGCAGTTCTTC.